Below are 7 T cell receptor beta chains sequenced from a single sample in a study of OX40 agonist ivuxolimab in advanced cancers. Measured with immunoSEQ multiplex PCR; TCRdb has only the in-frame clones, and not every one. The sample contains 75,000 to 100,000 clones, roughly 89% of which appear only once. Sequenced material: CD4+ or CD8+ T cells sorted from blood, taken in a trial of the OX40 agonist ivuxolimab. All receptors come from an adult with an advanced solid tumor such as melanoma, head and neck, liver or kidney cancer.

The CDR3 DNA sequence: TGTGCCAGCTCACCCTCCGGTGGCACTGAAGCTTTCTTT. Protein product: CASSPSGGTEAFF. The gene calls are TRBV18 and TRBJ1-1; no clear D gene. The CDR3 runs to 13 residues. Per the germline V gene, CDR1 is KGHSH and CDR2 is LQKENI. The V gene lost 3 bases and the J gene lost 4 bases, with 9 bases spanning the gap.

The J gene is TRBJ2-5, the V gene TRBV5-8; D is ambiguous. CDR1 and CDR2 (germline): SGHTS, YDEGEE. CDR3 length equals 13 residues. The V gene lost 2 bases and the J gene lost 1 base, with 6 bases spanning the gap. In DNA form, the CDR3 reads TGTGCCAGCAGCTTAGGCCCCCAAGAGACCCAGTACTTC. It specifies CASSLGPQETQYF.

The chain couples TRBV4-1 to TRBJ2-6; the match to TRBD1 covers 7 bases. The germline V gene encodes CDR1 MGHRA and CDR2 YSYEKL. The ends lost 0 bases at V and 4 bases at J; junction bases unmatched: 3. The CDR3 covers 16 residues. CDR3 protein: CASSQEGGSGANVLTF. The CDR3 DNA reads TGCGCCAGCAGCCAAGAAGGGGGCTCGGGGGCCAACGTCCTGACTTTC.

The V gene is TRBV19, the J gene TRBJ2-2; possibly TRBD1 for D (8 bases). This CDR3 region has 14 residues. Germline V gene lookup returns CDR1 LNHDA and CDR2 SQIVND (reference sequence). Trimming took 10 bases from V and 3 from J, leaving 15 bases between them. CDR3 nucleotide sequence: TGTGCCACACAGGGGGGGGCACACACCGGGGAGCTGTTTTTT. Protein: CATQGGAHTGELFF.

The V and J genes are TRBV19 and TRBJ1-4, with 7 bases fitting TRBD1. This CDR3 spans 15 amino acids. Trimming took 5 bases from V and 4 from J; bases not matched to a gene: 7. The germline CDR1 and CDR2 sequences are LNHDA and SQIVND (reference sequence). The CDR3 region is CASSFRDSFNEKLFF. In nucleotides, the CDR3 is TGTGCCAGTAGTTTCCGGGACAGTTTTAATGAAAAACTGTTTTTT. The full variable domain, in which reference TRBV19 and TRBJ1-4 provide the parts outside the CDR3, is DGGITQSPKYLFRKEGQNVTLSCEQNLNHDAMYWYRQDPGQGLRLIYYSQIVNDFQKGDIAEGYSVSREKKESFPLTVTSAQKNPTAFYLCASSFRDSFNEKLFFGSGTQLSVL.

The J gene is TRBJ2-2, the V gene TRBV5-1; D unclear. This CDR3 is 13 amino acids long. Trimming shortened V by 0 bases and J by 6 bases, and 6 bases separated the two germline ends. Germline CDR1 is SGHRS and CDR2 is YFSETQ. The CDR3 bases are TGCGCCAGCAGCTTGGCGGAAGCCGGGGAGCTGTTTTTT. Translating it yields CASSLAEAGELFF.

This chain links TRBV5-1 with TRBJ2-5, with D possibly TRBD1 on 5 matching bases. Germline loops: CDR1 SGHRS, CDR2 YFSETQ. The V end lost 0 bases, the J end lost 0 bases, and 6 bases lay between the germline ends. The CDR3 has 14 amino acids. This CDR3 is CASSLEGYQETQYF. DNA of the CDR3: TGCGCCAGCAGCTTGGAGGGGTACCAAGAGACCCAGTACTTC. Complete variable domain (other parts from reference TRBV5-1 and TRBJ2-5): KAGVTQTPRYLIKTRGQQVTLSCSPISGHRSVSWYQQTPGQGLQFLFEYFSETQRNKGNFPGRFSGRQFSNSRSEMNVSTLELGDSALYLCASSLEGYQETQYFGPGTRLLVL.